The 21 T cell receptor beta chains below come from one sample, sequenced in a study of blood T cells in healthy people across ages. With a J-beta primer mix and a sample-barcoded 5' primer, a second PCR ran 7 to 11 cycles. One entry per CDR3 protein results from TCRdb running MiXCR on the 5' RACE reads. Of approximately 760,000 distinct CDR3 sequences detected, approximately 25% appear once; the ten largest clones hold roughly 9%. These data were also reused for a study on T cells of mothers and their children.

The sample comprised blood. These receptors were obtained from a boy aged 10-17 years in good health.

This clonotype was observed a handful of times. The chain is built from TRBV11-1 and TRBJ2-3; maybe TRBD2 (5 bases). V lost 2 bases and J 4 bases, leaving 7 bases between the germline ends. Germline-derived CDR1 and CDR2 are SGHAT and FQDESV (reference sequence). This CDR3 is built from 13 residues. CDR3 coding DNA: TGTGCCAGCAGCTTACTAGCATCAGATACGCAGTATTTT. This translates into CASSLLASDTQYF. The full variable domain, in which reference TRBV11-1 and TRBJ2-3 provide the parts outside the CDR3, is EAEVAQSPRYKITEKSQAVAFWCDPISGHATLYWYRQILGQGPELLVQFQDESVVDDSQLPKDRFSAERLKGVDSTLKIQPAELGDSAMYLCASSLLASDTQYFGPGTRLTVL.

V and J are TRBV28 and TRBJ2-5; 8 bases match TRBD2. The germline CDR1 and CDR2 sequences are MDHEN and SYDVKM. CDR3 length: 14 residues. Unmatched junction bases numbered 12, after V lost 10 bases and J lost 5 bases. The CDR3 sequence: CATYPLAGWETQYF. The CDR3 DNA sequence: TGTGCCACCTACCCCTTAGCGGGGTGGGAGACCCAGTACTTC.

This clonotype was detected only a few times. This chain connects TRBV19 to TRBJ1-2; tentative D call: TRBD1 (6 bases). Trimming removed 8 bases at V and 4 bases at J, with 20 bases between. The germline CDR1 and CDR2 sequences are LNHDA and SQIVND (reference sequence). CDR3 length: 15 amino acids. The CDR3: CASSPQGWGPYGYTF. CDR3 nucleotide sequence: TGTGCCAGTTCCCCCCAGGGATGGGGGCCCTATGGCTACACCTTC.

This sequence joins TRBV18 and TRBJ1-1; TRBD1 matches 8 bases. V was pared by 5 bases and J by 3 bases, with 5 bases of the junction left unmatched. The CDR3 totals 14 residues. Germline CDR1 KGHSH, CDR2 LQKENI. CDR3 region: CASSGLQGDTEAFF. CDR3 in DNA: TGTGCCAGCTCAGGACTACAGGGGGACACTGAAGCTTTCTTT.

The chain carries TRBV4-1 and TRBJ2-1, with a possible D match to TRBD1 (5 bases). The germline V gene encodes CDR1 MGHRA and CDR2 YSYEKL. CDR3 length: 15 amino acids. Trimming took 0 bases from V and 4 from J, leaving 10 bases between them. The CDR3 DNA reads TGCGCCAGCAGCCAAGATAAGGGGCTTTACAATGAGCAGTTCTTC. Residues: CASSQDKGLYNEQFF.

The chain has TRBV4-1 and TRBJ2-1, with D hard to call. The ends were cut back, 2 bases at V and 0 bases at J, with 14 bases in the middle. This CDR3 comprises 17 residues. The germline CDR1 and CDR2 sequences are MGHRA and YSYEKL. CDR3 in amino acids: CASSQQDFIGSYNEQFF. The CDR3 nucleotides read TGCGCCAGCAGCCAACAAGATTTTATCGGCTCCTACAATGAGCAGTTCTTC.

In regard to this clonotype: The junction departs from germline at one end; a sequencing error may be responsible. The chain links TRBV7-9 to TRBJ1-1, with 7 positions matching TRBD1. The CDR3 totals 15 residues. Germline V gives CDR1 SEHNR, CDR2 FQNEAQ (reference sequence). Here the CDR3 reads CVSSFHPQGSTEAFF. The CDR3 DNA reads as TGTGTCAGCAGCTTCCACCCACAGGGGAGCACTGAAGCTTTCTTT.

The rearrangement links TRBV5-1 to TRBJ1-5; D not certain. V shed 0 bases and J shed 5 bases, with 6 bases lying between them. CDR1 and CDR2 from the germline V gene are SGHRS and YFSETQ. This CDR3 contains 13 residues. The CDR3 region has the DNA TGCGCCAGCAGCTTGGGTTCGGATCAGCCCCAGCATTTT. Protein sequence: CASSLGSDQPQHF.

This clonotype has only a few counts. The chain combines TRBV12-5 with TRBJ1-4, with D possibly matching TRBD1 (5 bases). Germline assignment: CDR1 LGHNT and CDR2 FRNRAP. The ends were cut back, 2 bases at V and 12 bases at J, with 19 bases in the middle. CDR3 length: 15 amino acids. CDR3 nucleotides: TGTGCTAGTGGTTTGCTCACAGGTGCCTACGGTGAACTGTTTTTT. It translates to CASGLLTGAYGELFF. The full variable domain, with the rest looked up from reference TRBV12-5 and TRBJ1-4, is DARVTQTPRHKVTEMGQEVTMRCQPILGHNTVFWYRQTMMQGLELLAYFRNRAPLDDSGMPKDRFSAEMPDATLATLKIQPSEPRDSAVYFCASGLLTGAYGELFFGSGTQLSVL.

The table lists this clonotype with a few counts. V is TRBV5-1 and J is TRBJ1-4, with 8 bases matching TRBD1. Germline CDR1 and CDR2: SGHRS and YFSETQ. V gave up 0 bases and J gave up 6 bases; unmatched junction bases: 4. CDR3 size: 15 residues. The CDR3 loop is CASSLEATGDEKLFF. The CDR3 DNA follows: TGCGCCAGCAGCTTGGAAGCGACAGGGGATGAAAAACTGTTTTTT.

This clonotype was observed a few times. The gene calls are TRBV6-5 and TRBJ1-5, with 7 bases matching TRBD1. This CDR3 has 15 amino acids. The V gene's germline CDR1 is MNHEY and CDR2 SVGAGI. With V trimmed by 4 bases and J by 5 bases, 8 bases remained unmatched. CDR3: CASSSTGYKDQPQHF. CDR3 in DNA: TGTGCCAGCAGTTCGACAGGGTATAAGGATCAGCCCCAGCATTTT.

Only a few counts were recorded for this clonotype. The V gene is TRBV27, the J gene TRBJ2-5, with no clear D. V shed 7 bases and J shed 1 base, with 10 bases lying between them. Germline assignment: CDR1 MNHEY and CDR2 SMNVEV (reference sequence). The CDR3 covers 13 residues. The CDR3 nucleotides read TGTGCCAGCATCATTCGGGTCCAAGAGACCCAGTACTTC. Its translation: CASIIRVQETQYF.

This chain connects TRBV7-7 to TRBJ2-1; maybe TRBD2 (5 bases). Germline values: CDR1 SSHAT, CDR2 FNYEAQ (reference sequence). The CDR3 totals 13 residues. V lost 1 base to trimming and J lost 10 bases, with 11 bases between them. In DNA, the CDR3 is TGTGCCAGCAGCTTAGGGGCCTCTAGCGAGCAGTTCTTC. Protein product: CASSLGASSEQFF.

The CDR3 bases are TGTGCCAGCAGCTTTACTCCAATTGAGCAGTTCTTC. As protein: CASSFTPIEQFF. V gene TRBV28 combines with J gene TRBJ2-1; no definite D call. The V and J ends lost 6 bases and 9 bases respectively, with 12 bases between them. The length of the CDR3 is 12 residues. Germline V CDR1 and CDR2: MDHEN, SYDVKM.

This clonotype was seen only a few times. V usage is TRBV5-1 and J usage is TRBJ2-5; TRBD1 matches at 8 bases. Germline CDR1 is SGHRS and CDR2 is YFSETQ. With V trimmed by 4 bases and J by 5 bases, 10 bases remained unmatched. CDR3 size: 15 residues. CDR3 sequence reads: CASSRGTGHLETQYF. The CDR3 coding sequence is TGCGCCAGCAGCAGGGGGACAGGCCACCTGGAGACCCAGTACTTC. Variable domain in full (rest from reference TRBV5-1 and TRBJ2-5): KAGVTQTPRYLIKTRGQQVTLSCSPISGHRSVSWYQQTPGQGLQFLFEYFSETQRNKGNFPGRFSGRQFSNSRSEMNVSTLELGDSALYLCASSRGTGHLETQYFGPGTRLLVL.

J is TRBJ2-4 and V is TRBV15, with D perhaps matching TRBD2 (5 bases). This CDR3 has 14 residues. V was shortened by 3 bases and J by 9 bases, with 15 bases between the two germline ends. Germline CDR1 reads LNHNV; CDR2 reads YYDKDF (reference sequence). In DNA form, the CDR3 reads TGTGCCACCAGCAGGACTACCGCCTATGGCATTCAGTACTTC. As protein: CATSRTTAYGIQYF.

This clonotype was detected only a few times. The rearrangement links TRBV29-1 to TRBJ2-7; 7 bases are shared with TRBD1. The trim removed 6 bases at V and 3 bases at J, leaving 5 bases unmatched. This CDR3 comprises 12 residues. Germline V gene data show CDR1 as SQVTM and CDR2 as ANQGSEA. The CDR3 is CSVRRDSYEQYF. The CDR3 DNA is TGCAGCGTACGTAGGGACAGCTACGAGCAGTACTTC.

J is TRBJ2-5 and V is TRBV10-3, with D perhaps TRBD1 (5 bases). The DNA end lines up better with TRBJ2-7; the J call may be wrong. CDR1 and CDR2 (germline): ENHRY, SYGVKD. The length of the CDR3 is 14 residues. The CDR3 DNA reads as TGTGCCATCAGTGAGTCGGGGCAGGACTACGAGCAGTACTTC. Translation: CAISESGQDYEQYF.

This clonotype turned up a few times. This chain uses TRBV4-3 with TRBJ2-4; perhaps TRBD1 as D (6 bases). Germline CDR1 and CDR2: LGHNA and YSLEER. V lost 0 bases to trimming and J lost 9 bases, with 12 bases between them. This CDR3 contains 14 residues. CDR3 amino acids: CASSQELQGTIQYF. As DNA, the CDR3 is TGCGCCAGCAGCCAAGAATTGCAGGGGACCATTCAGTACTTC.

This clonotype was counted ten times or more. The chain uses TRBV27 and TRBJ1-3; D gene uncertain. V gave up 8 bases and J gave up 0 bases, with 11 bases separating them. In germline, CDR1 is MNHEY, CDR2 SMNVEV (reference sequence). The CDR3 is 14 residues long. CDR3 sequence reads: CASRDRRSGNTIYF. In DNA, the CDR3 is TGTGCCAGCCGAGACCGTCGCTCTGGAAACACCATATATTTT.

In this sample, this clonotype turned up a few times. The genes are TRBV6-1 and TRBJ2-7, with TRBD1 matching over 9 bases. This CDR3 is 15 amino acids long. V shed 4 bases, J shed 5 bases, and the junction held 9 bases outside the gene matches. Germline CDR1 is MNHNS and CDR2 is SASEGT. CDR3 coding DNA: TGTGCCAGCAGTGTCATACAGGGGGCAGGCAACGAGCAGTACTTC. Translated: CASSVIQGAGNEQYF.